One TCR beta chain is described in this entry. These data come from a study of blood T cell repertoires in COVID-19. Clones were read by immunoSEQ multiplex PCR, and TCRdb kept only the in-frame ones, dropping some. The table lists around 200,000 clones, 85% to 90% of them singletons, with 2% to 2.5% in the top ten. CDR1 and CDR2 from the germline V gene are LGHDT and YNNKEL (reference sequence). The CDR3 covers 19 residues. V lost 4 bases and J 3 bases, leaving 26 bases between the germline ends. Enrollees, roughly 18 to 90 years old, lived in about two dozen US areas. Sequencing input: PBMCs or T cells enriched from blood (not recorded which). The chain combines TRBV3-1 (or the pseudogene TRBV3-2) with TRBJ2-3, with a possible D match to TRBD2 (7 bases). This TCR was sampled from a woman aged 40 to 49 with acute COVID-19. CDR3 sequence (DNA): TGTGCCAGCAGCCGAATGTTGCCGCCGGTGGGAGGGGGGACAGATACGCAGTATTTT. Translating it yields CASSRMLPPVGGGTDTQYF.